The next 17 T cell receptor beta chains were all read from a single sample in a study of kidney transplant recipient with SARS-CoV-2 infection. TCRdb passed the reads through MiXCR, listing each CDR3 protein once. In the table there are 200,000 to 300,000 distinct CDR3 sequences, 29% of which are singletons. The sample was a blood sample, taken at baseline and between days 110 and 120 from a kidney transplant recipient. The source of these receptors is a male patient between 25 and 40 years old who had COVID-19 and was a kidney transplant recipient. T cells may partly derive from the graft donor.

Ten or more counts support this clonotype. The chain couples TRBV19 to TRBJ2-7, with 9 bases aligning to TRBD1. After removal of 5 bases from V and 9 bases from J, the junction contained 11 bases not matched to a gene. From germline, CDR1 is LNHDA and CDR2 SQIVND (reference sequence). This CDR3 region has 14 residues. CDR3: CASSSRGQGWRQYF. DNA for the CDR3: TGTGCCAGTAGTTCCCGAGGACAGGGGTGGCGGCAGTACTTC.

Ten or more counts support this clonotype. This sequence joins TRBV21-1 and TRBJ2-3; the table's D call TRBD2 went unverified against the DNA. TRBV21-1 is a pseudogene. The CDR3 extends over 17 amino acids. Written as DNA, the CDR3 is TGTGCCAGCAGGGAATCTCTAGCTACAGTCATGCAAGATACGCAGTATTTT. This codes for CASRESLATVMQDTQYF.

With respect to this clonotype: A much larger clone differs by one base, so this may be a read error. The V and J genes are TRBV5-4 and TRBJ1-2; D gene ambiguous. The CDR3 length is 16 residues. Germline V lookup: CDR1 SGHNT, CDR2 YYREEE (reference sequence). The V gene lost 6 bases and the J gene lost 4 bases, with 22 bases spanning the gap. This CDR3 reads CASTVCVPGKAYGYTF. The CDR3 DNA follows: TGTGCCAGCACGGTTTGCGTACCAGGAAAGGCCTATGGCTACACCTTC.

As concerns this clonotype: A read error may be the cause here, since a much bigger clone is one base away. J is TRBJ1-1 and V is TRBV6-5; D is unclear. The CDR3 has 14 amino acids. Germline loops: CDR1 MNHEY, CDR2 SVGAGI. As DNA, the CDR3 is TGTGCCAGCAATTACTCGAATTTGGGAACTGAAGCTTTCTTT. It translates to CASNYSNLGTEAFF.

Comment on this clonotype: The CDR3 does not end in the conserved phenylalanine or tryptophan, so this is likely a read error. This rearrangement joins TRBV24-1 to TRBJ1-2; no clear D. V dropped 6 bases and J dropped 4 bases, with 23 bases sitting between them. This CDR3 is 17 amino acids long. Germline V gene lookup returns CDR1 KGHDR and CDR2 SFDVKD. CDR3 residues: CATSSKLRTRKTYGYTV. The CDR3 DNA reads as TGTGCCACCAGTTCCAAGTTGAGGACCAGAAAGACCTATGGCTACACCGTC.

The CDR3 loop reads CASSHRTIIGELFF. In DNA, the CDR3 is TGCGCCAGCAGCCACAGGACGATTATTGGGGAGCTGTTTTTT. The genes are TRBV4-1 and TRBJ2-2; no clear D gene. Germline V gene data show CDR1 as MGHRA and CDR2 as YSYEKL. The CDR3 extends over 14 amino acids. V dropped 3 bases and J dropped 8 bases, with 13 bases sitting between them.

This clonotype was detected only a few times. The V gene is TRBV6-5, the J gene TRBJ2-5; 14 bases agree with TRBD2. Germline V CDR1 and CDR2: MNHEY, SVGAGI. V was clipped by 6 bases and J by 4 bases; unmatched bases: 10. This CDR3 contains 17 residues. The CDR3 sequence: CASRAGTSGSRRETQYF. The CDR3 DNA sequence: TGTGCCAGCAGGGCCGGGACTAGCGGGAGTAGGCGAGAGACCCAGTACTTC.

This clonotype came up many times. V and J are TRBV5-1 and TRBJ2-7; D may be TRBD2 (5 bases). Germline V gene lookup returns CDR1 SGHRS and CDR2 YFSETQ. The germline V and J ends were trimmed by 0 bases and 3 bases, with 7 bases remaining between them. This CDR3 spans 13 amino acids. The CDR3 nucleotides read TGCGCCAGCAGCTTGGGTGAGGGCTACGAGCAGTACTTC. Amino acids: CASSLGEGYEQYF.

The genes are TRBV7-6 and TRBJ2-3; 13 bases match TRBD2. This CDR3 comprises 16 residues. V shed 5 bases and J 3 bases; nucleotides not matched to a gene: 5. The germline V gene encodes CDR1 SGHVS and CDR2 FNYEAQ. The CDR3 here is CASSRTSGSTTDTQYF. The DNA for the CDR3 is TGTGCCAGCAGCCGGACTAGCGGGAGTACTACAGATACGCAGTATTTT.

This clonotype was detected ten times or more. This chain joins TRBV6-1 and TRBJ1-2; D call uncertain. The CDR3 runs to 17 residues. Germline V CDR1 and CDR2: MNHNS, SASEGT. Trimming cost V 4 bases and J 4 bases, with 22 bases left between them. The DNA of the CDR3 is TGTGCCAGCAGTGCGAGCCTGGAATGTAGAAAGACCTATGGCTACACCTTC. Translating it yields CASSASLECRKTYGYTF.

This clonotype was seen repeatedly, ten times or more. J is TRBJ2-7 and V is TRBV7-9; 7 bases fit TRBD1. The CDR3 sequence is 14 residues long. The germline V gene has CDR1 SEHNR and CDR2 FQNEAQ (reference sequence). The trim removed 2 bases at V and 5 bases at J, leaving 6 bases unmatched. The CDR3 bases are TGTGCCAGCAGCTTATCTACAGGGGTGGACGAGCAGTACTTC. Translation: CASSLSTGVDEQYF.

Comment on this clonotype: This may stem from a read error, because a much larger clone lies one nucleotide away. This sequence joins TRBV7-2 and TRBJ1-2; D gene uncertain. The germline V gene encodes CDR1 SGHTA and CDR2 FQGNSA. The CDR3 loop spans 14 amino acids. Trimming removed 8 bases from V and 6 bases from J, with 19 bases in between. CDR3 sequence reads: CASGPRHESDGYTF. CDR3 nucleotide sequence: TGTGCCAGCGGCCCTAGACATGAATCCGATGGCTACACCTTC.

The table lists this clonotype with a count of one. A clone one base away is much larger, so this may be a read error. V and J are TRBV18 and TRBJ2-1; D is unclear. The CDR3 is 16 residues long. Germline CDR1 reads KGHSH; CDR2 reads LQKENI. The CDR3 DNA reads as TGTACCAGCTCCCCCCCCCACCGACCTTCCTACAATGAGCAGTTCTTC. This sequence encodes CTSSPPHRPSYNEQFF.

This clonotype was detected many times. The CDR3 region has the DNA TGTGCCAGCAGCCATCACATATACGAGCAGTACTTC. Protein sequence: CASSHHIYEQYF. The chain employs TRBV3-2 and TRBJ2-7. TRBV3-2 is given as a pseudogene. The CDR3 loop spans 12 amino acids.

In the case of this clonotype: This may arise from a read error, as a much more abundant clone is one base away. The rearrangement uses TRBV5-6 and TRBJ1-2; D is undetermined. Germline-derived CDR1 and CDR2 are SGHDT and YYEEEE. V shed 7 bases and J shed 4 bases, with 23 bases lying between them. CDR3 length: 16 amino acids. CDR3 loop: CASGPIDSRKTYGYTF. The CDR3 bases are TGTGCCAGCGGGCCCATCGATAGTCGAAAGACCTATGGCTACACCTTC. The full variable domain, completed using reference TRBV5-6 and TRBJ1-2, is DAGVTQSPTHLIKTRGQQVTLRCSPKSGHDTVSWYQQALGQGPQFIFQYYEEEERQRGNFPDRFSGHQFPNYSSELNVNALLLGDSALYLCASGPIDSRKTYGYTFGSGTRLTVV.

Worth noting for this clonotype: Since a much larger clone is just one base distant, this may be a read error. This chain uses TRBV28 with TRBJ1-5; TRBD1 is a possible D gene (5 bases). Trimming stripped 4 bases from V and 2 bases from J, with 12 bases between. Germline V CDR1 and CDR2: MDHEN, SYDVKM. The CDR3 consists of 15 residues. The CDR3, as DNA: TGTGCCAGCAGTTCAATCGAACAGGGCAATCAGCCCCAGCATTTT. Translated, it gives CASSSIEQGNQPQHF.

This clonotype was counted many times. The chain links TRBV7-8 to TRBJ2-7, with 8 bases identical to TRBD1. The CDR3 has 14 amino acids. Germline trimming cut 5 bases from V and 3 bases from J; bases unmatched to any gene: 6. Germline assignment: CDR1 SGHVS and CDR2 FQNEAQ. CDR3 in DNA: TGTGCCAGCAGCCCGGACAGGGTAGGCTACGAGCAGTACTTC. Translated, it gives CASSPDRVGYEQYF.